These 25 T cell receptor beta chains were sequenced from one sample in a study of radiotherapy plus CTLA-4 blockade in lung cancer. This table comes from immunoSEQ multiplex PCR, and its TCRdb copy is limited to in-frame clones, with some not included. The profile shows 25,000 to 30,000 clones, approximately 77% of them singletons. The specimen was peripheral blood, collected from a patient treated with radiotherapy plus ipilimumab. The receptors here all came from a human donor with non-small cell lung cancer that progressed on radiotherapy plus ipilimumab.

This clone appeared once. Here the CDR3 reads CASSESSETQETQYF. CDR3 DNA: TGCGCCAGCAGTGAGTCGTCGGAGACTCAAGAGACCCAGTACTTC. The chain recombines TRBV10-2 with TRBJ2-5, with no clear D. CDR3 length: 15 amino acids. From germline, CDR1 is WSHSY and CDR2 SAAADI. With 0 bases removed from V and 2 bases from J, the gap between germline ends came to 10 bases.

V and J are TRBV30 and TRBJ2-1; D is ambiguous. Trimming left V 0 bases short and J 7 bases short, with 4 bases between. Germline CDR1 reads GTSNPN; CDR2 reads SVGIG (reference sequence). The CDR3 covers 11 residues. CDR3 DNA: TGTGCCTGGAGTGTTGGAAATGAGCAGTTCTTC. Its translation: CAWSVGNEQFF.

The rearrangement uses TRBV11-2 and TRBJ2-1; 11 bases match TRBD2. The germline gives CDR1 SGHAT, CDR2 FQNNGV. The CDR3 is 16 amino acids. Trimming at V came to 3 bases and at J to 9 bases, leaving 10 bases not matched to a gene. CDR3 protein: CASSLVSGRAYGEQFF. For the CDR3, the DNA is TGTGCCAGCAGCTTGGTTAGCGGGAGGGCTTACGGTGAGCAGTTCTTC. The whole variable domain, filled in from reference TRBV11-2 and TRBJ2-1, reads EAGVAQSPRYKIIEKRQSVAFWCNPISGHATLYWYQQILGQGPKLLIQFQNNGVVDDSQLPKDRFSAERLKGVDSTLKIQPAKLEDSAVYLCASSLVSGRAYGEQFFGPGTRLTVL.

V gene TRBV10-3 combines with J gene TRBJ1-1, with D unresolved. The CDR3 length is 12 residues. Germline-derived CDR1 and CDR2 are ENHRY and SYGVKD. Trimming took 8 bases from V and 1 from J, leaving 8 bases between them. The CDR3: CAISEANTEAFF. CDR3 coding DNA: TGTGCCATCTCTGAGGCGAACACTGAAGCTTTCTTT.

CDR3 in DNA: TGTGCCACCCACAGGTTGGGGAACACTGAAGCTTTCTTT. Translating gives CATHRLGNTEAFF. The chain links TRBV28 to TRBJ1-1; possibly TRBD1 for D (5 bases). From germline, CDR1 is MDHEN and CDR2 SYDVKM. Trimming removed 10 bases at V and 1 base at J, with 13 bases between. The CDR3 sequence is 13 residues long.

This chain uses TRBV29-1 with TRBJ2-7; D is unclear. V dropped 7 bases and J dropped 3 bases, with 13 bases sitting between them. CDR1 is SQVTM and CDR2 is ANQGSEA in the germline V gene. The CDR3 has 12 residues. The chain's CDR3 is CSARSNFYEQYF. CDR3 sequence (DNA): TGCAGCGCCCGCAGCAATTTCTACGAGCAGTACTTC.

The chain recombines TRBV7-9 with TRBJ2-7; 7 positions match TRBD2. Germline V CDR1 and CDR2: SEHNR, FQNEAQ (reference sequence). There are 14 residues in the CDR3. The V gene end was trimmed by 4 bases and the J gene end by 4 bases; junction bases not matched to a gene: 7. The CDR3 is CASSSGRVGYEQYF. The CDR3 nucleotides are TGTGCCAGCAGCTCAGGGAGGGTTGGGTACGAGCAGTACTTC. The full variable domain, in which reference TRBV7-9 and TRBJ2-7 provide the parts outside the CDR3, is DTGVSQNPRHKITKRGQNVTFRCDPISEHNRLYWYRQTLGQGPEFLTYFQNEAQLEKSRLLSDRFSAERPKGSFSTLEIQRTEQGDSAMYLCASSSGRVGYEQYFGPGTRLTVT.

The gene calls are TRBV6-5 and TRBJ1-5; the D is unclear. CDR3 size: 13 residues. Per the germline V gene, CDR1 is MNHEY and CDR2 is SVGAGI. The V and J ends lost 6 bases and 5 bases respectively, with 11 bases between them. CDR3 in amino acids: CASSRMGYQPQHF. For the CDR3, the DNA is TGTGCCAGCAGCCGCATGGGGTATCAGCCCCAGCATTTT.

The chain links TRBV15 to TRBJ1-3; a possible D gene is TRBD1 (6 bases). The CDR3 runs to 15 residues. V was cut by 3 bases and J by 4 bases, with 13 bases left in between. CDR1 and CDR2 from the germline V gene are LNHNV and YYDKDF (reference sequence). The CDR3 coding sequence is TGTGCCACCAGCAGTGACAGGACCCCAGGAAACACCATATATTTT. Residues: CATSSDRTPGNTIYF.

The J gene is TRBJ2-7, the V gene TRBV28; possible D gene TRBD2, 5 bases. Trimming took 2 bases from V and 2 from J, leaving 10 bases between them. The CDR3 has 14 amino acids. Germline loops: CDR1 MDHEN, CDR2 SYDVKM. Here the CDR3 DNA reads TGTGCCAGCAGTTTAGGGAGAGGCACCTACGAGCAGTACTTC. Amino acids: CASSLGRGTYEQYF.

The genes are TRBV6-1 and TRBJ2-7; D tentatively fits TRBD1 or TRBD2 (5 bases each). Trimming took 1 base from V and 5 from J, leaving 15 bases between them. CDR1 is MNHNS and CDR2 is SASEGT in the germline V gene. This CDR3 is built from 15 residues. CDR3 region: CASSEGGLAGNEQYF. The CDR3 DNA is TGTGCCAGCAGTGAAGGTGGCCTAGCAGGGAACGAGCAGTACTTC.

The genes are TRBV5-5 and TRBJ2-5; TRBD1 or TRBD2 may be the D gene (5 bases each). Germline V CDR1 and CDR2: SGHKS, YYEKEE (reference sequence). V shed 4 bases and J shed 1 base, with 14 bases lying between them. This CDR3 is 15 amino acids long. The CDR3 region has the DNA TGTGCCAGCAGCACACCGGGACGGTCCCAAGAGACCCAGTACTTC. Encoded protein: CASSTPGRSQETQYF.

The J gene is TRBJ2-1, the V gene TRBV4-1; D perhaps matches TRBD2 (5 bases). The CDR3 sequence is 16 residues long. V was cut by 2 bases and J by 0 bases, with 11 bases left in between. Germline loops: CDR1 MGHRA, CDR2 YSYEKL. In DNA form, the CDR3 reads TGCGCCAGCAGCCAATGGTCTGGGAGCTCCTACAATGAGCAGTTCTTC. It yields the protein CASSQWSGSSYNEQFF.

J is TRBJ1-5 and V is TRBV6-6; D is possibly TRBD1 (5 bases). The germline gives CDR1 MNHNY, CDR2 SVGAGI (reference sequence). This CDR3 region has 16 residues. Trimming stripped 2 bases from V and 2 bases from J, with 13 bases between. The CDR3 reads CASSYPDGAGNQPQHF. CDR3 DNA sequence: TGTGCCAGCAGTTACCCCGATGGGGCGGGCAATCAGCCCCAGCATTTT.

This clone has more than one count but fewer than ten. DNA of the CDR3: TGTGCCAGCAGCGGACTAGGCACAGATACGCAGTATTTT. It yields the protein CASSGLGTDTQYF. This chain connects TRBV9 to TRBJ2-3; D perhaps matches TRBD2 (6 bases). Germline loops: CDR1 SGDLS, CDR2 YYNGEE. Trimming stripped 3 bases from V and 1 base from J, with 6 bases between. The CDR3 consists of 13 residues.

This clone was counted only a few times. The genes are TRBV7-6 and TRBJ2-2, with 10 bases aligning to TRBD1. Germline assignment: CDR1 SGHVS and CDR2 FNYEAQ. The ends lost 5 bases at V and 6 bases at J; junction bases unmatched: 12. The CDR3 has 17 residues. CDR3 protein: CASSNSGTGVNAGELFF. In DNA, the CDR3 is TGTGCCAGCAGCAACTCCGGGACAGGGGTGAATGCCGGGGAGCTGTTTTTT.

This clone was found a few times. The CDR3, as DNA: TGTGCCAGCAGGAGACAGGGAACCGGGGAGCTGTTTTTT. Translated: CASRRQGTGELFF. The V call is TRBV6-5, the J call TRBJ2-2, with 7 bases that match TRBD1. Trimming removed 6 bases from V and 5 bases from J; junction bases left unmatched: 3. The CDR3 is 13 residues long. Germline lookup yields CDR1 MNHEY and CDR2 SVGAGI.

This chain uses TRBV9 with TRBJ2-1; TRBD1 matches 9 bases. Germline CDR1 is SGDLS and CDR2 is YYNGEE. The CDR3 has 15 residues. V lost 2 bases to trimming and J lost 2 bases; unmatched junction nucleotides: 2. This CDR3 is CASSVGTGTYNEQFF. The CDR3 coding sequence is TGTGCCAGCAGCGTGGGGACAGGGACCTACAATGAGCAGTTCTTC.

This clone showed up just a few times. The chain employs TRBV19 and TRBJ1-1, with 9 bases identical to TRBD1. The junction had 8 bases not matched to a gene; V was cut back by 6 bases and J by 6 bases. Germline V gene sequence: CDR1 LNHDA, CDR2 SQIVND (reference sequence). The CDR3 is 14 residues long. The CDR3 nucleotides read TGTGCCAGTAGATACCGGGACAGGGTCTCTGAAGCTTTCTTT. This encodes CASRYRDRVSEAFF.

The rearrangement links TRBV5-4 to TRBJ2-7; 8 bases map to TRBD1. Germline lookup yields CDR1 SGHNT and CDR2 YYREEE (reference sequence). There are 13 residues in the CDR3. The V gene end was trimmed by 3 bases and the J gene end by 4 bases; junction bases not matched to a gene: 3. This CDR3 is CASSSGQGYEQYF. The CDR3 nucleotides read TGTGCCAGCAGCTCCGGACAGGGTTACGAGCAGTACTTC.

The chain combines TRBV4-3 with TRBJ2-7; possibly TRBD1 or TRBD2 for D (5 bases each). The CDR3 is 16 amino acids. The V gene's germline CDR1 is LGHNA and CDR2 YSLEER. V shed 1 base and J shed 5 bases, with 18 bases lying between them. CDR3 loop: CASSQAPGRLRDEQYF. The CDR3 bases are TGCGCCAGCAGCCAAGCCCCGGGACGGCTTCGGGACGAGCAGTACTTC.

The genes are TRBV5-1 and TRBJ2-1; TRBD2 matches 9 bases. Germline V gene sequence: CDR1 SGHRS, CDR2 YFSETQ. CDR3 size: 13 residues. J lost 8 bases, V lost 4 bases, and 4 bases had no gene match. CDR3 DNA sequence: TGCGCCAGCAGCCAAGCGGGGGGCCATGAGCAGTTCTTC. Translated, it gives CASSQAGGHEQFF.

The CDR3 coding sequence is TGTGCCAGCAGCTTCGTAAGACGGAGGAACACTGAAGCTTTCTTT. Its translation is CASSFVRRRNTEAFF. The chain has TRBV7-9 and TRBJ1-1; D is uncertain. CDR1 is SEHNR and CDR2 is FQNEAQ in the germline V gene (reference sequence). This CDR3 comprises 15 residues. Trimming removed 3 bases at V and 1 base at J, with 12 bases between.

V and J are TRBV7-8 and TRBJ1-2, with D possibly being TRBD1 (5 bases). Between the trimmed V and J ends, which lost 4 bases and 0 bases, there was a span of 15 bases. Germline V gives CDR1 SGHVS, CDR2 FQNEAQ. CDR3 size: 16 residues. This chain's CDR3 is CASSSPSDSPNYGYTF. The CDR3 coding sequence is TGTGCCAGCAGCTCCCCCAGTGACAGCCCTAACTATGGCTACACCTTC.

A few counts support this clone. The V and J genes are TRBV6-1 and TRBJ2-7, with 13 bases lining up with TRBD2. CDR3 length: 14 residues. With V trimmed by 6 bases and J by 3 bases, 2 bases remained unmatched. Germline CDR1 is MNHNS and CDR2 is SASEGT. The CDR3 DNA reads TGTGCCAGCAGCTGGACTAGCGGGAGCTACGAGCAGTACTTC. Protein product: CASSWTSGSYEQYF.